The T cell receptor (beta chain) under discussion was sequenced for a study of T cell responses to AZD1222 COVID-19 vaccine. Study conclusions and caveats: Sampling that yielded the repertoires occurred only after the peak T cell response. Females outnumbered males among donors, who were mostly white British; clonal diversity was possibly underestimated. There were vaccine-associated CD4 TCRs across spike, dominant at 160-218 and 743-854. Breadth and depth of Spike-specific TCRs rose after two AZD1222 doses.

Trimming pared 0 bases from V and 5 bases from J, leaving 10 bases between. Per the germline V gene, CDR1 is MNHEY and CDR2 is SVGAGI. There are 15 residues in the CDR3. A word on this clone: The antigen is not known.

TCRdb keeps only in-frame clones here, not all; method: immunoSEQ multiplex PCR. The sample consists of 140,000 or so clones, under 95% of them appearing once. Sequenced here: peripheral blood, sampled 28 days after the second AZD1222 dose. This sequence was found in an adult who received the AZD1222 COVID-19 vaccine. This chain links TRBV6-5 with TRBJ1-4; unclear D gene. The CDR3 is CASSYSRVRNEKLFF. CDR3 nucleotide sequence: TGTGCCAGCAGTTACTCGCGAGTTCGAAATGAAAAACTGTTTTTT.